The clone carrying this T cell receptor beta chain was seen only a few times. The antigen remains unidentified. cDNA synthesis used the whole RNA isolate, giving expressed TCRB sequences. Measured with immunoSEQ multiplex PCR; TCRdb has only the in-frame clones, and not every one. The data contain 200,000 to 300,000 clones, approximately 15% of them seen just once; the ten biggest clones take up 0.019%. CDR1 LNHNV and CDR2 YYDKDF come from the germline V gene (reference sequence). The V gene end was trimmed by 0 bases and the J gene end by 0 bases; junction bases not matched to a gene: 6. This CDR3 comprises 17 residues. The sample originates from a study of beta chain features in type 1 diabetes. Study-level points and caveats: PCR might favor shorter templates, equally in patients and controls. Unsettled here was the matter of whether HLA type influences TCRB rearrangement. TCRB CDR3s from Type 1 diabetes patients were moderately but significantly shorter in all four CD4+ subsets. The VDJ junctions of type 1 diabetes patients carried fewer insertions and more deletions.

The V and J genes are TRBV15 and TRBJ2-3, with TRBD2 matching 7 bases. The clonotype originates from a man in his thirties or forties with type 1 diabetes. Sequences were obtained from naive CD4+ T cells from blood. CDR3 nucleotides: TGTGCCACCAGCAGAGATCTCAGCGGGGTTAGCACAGATACGCAGTATTTT. It is translated as CATSRDLSGVSTDTQYF.